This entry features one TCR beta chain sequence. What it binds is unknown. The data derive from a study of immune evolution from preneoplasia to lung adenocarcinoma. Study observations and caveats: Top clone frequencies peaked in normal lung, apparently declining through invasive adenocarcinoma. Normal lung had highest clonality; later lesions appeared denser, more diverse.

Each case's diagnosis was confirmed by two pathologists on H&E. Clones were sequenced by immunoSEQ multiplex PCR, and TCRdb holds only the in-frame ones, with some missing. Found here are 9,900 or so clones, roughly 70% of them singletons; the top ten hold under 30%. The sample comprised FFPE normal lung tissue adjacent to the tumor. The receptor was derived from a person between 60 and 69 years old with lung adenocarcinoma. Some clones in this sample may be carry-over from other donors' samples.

CDR3 loop: CASSHPTSGPHNEQFF. For the CDR3, the DNA is TGCGCCAGCAGCCACCCGACTAGCGGGCCCCATAATGAGCAGTTCTTC. This rearrangement joins TRBV4-1 to TRBJ2-1; 10 positions agree with TRBD2. V was clipped by 3 bases and J by 7 bases; unmatched bases: 9. Germline V gives CDR1 MGHRA, CDR2 YSYEKL. CDR3 size: 16 residues.